This TCR beta chain was recorded in a study of OX40 agonist ivuxolimab in advanced cancers. Study as a whole: Head and neck, renal cell, melanoma or hepatocellular carcinoma were the cancers that dose-escalation patients had. Age averaged around 59 years (range about 20 to 80), and 70% to 85% were male. Partial responses occurred in Three dose-escalation patients, one with hepatocellular carcinoma and two with cutaneous melanoma.

Remarks on this clone: Its antigen is currently unknown.

Clones were read by immunoSEQ multiplex PCR, and TCRdb kept only the in-frame ones, dropping some. The repertoire holds about 10,000 clones, with 70% to 80% as singletons. After removal of 4 bases from V and 6 bases from J, the junction contained 8 bases not matched to a gene. The CDR3 covers 15 residues. Germline CDR1 is MNHEY and CDR2 is SMNVEV (reference sequence). General study results and limits: Expanded clones tended on average to be more numerous among CD8+ T cells than CD4+.

The chain employs TRBV27 and TRBJ2-2; 7 bases align to TRBD2. Sequences were derived from CD4+ or CD8+ T cells sorted from blood, sampled in a trial of the OX40 agonist ivuxolimab. The receptor was isolated from an adult with an advanced solid tumor such as melanoma, head and neck, liver or kidney cancer. The CDR3 DNA sequence: TGTGCCAGCAGTTCCTTCGGACGGGGGGCCGGGGAGCTGTTTTTT. Amino acid sequence: CASSSFGRGAGELFF.